This T cell receptor (beta chain) was found in a study of OX40 agonist ivuxolimab in advanced cancers. The study, taken as a whole, reports: Averaging showed that CD8+ T cells had more expanded clones than CD4+ did.

Germline V gene lookup returns CDR1 LNHDA and CDR2 SQIVND (reference sequence). V lost 6 bases to trimming and J lost 1 base, with 13 bases between them. There are 15 residues in the CDR3. Using immunoSEQ multiplex PCR, the repertoire was profiled, and TCRdb retains in-frame clones only, with some absent. The sample carries fewer than 85,000 clones, around 84% recorded once. With respect to this clone: Its specificity is unknown.

The source is an adult with an advanced solid tumor such as melanoma, head and neck, liver or kidney cancer. The chain recombines TRBV19 with TRBJ1-5; D is ambiguous. The material was CD4+ or CD8+ T cells sorted from blood, obtained in a trial of the OX40 agonist ivuxolimab. The CDR3 is CASRRSLGSNQPQHF. The DNA of the CDR3 is TGTGCCAGTAGACGGTCCCTAGGGAGCAATCAGCCCCAGCATTTT.